These T cell receptor beta chains were read from a single sample in a study of Ad26.COV2.S vaccination and SARS-CoV-2 variants. Assay used: immunoSEQ multiplex PCR; TCRdb lists only in-frame clones, some missing. The repertoire holds 290,000 or so clones, with 87% as singletons. Here the sequenced sample was peripheral blood, taken in a trial of Ad26.COV2.S vaccine versus placebo. These receptors were obtained from a person aged 18-60 years who received the Ad26.COV2.S COVID-19 vaccine or a placebo. CDR3s include the opening cysteine and the closing phenylalanine or tryptophan. A D gene is named only where the DNA matches it firmly. Only some rows state a clone size, as once, few, many or a class for expanded clones.

CDR3 protein: CASSLFRRGSSYEQYF
CDR3 DNA: TGTGCCAGCAGCTTGTTTCGCCGAGGCAGCTCCTACGAGCAGTACTTC
J gene: TRBJ2-7
D gene: .
clone size: .
V gene: TRBV5-6

CDR3 protein: CASSLTGIRYYEQYF
CDR3 DNA: TGTGCCAGCAGTTTAACAGGGATTAGGTACTACGAGCAGTACTTC
J gene: TRBJ2-7
D gene: .
clone size: .
V gene: TRBV28

CDR3 protein: CASSQDPQHPPPAGELFF
CDR3 DNA: TGCGCCAGCAGCCAAGATCCCCAGCACCCCCCTCCGGCCGGGGAGCTGTTTTTT
J gene: TRBJ2-2
D gene: .
clone size: .
V gene: TRBV4-1

CDR3 protein: CAISHHTGGRTYGYTF
CDR3 DNA: TGTGCCATCAGCCATCACACAGGGGGTCGAACCTATGGCTACACCTTC
J gene: TRBJ1-2
D gene: TRBD1
clone size: .
V gene: TRBV10-3

CDR3 protein: CASSYPDQYLTEAFF
CDR3 DNA: TGTGCCAGCAGTTACCCGGACCAGTACCTTACTGAAGCTTTCTTT
J gene: TRBJ1-1
D gene: .
clone size: .
V gene: TRBV6-5

CDR3 protein: CASTSSGGRNEQFF
CDR3 DNA: TGCGCCAGCACCTCTAGCGGGGGGAGGAATGAGCAGTTCTTC
J gene: TRBJ2-1
D gene: TRBD2
clone size: .
V gene: TRBV5-1

CDR3 protein: CASSQGRTGKGYEQYF
CDR3 DNA: TGCGCCAGCAGCCAGGGTCGGACAGGGAAGGGATACGAGCAGTACTTC
J gene: TRBJ2-7
D gene: TRBD1
clone size: .
V gene: TRBV4-1

CDR3 protein: CASSPTGTAISNYGYTF
CDR3 DNA: TGTGCCAGCTCACCGACCGGGACAGCGATTTCTAACTATGGCTACACCTTC
J gene: TRBJ1-2
D gene: TRBD1
clone size: once
V gene: TRBV18

CDR3 protein: CASSDYTDTGELFF
CDR3 DNA: TGTGCCAGTTCTGATTACACCGACACCGGGGAGCTGTTTTTT
J gene: TRBJ2-2
D gene: .
clone size: .
V gene: TRBV19

CDR3 protein: CATSGAKSTEAFF
CDR3 DNA: TGTGCCACCTCGGGGGCGAAGTCCACTGAAGCTTTCTTT
J gene: TRBJ1-1
D gene: .
clone size: .
V gene: TRBV15

CDR3 protein: CASSTRQGGGSPLHF
CDR3 DNA: TGTGCCAGCAGCACGAGACAGGGGGGGGGATCACCCCTCCACTTT
J gene: TRBJ1-6
D gene: TRBD1
clone size: .
V gene: TRBV11-2

CDR3 protein: CASSGQGQVVRETQYF
CDR3 DNA: TGCGCCAGCAGCGGGCAGGGACAGGTCGTTCGAGAGACCCAGTACTTC
J gene: TRBJ2-5
D gene: TRBD1
clone size: .
V gene: TRBV5-1

CDR3 protein: CASSPGGPPNYGYTF
CDR3 DNA: TGCGCCAGCAGCCCCGGGGGCCCCCCAAACTATGGCTACACCTTC
J gene: TRBJ1-2
D gene: .
clone size: once
V gene: TRBV5-1

CDR3 protein: CASSSWVLGGYTF
CDR3 DNA: TGTGCCAGTAGTTCGTGGGTATTGGGGGGCTACACCTTC
J gene: TRBJ1-2
D gene: .
clone size: .
V gene: TRBV19

CDR3 protein: CASSPPLGGGGASGANVLTF
CDR3 DNA: TGTGCCAGCAGCCCTCCGTTGGGTGGCGGGGGCGCATCTGGGGCCAACGTCCTGACTTTC
J gene: TRBJ2-6
D gene: .
clone size: .
V gene: TRBV3-1/TRBV3-2

CDR3 protein: CASSYNRGLNTEAFF
CDR3 DNA: TGTGCCAGCAGTTATAACCGGGGCCTGAACACTGAAGCTTTCTTT
J gene: TRBJ1-1
D gene: .
clone size: .
V gene: TRBV6-5

CDR3 protein: CALSSPGGASSGYTF
CDR3 DNA: TGTGCCCTCTCTTCACCAGGTGGGGCTTCGAGTGGCTACACCTTC
J gene: TRBJ1-2
D gene: .
clone size: .
V gene: TRBV28

CDR3 protein: CASSQDRAASPSYTF
CDR3 DNA: TGTGCCAGCAGCCAAGATAGGGCCGCCTCCCCTAGCTACACCTTC
J gene: TRBJ1-2
D gene: .
clone size: .
V gene: TRBV4-2

CDR3 protein: CASSPATNEKLFF
CDR3 DNA: TGTGCCAGCAGTCCTGCAACTAATGAAAAACTGTTTTTT
J gene: TRBJ1-4
D gene: .
clone size: .
V gene: TRBV6-5

CDR3 protein: CASSLAGWQFF
CDR3 DNA: TGCGCCAGCAGCTTGGCAGGGTGGCAGTTCTTC
J gene: TRBJ2-1
D gene: .
clone size: .
V gene: TRBV5-1

CDR3 protein: CASSEDRTNYEQYF
CDR3 DNA: TGTGCCAGCAGTGAGGACAGGACCAACTACGAGCAGTACTTC
J gene: TRBJ2-7
D gene: TRBD1
clone size: once
V gene: TRBV2

CDR3 protein: CASSLVRTTTISYNEQFF
CDR3 DNA: TGTGCCAGCAGCTTGGTGCGGACTACTACGATCTCCTACAATGAGCAGTTCTTC
J gene: TRBJ2-1
D gene: .
clone size: .
V gene: TRBV5-5

CDR3 protein: CANLLSPISYEQYF
CDR3 DNA: TGTGCCAACCTACTCTCCCCGATTTCCTACGAGCAGTACTTC
J gene: TRBJ2-7
D gene: .
clone size: .
V gene: TRBV6-5

CDR3 protein: CASSYGTGPYEQYF
CDR3 DNA: TGTGCCAGCAGCTATGGGACAGGGCCCTACGAGCAGTACTTC
J gene: TRBJ2-7
D gene: TRBD1
clone size: .
V gene: TRBV3-1/TRBV3-2

CDR3 protein: CASSLLLAGTGELFF
CDR3 DNA: TGTGCCAGCAGCTTATTACTAGCGGGAACCGGGGAGCTGTTTTTT
J gene: TRBJ2-2
D gene: TRBD2
clone size: .
V gene: TRBV11-2

CDR3 protein: CASRPWESGNTIYF
CDR3 DNA: TGTGCCAGCAGACCCTGGGAGTCTGGAAACACCATATATTTT
J gene: TRBJ1-3
D gene: .
clone size: .
V gene: TRBV6-6

CDR3 protein: CASSFDSNTEAFF
CDR3 DNA: TGTGCCAGCAGCTTCGACAGCAACACTGAAGCTTTCTTT
J gene: TRBJ1-1
D gene: .
clone size: .
V gene: TRBV7-6

CDR3 protein: CSHIRTSPEGEAFF
CDR3 DNA: TGCAGCCACATTAGAACCAGCCCTGAGGGTGAAGCTTTCTTT
J gene: TRBJ1-1
D gene: .
clone size: .
V gene: TRBV29-1

CDR3 protein: CASSPGQGARGYGYTF
CDR3 DNA: TGTGCCAGCAGCCCGGGACAGGGGGCGCGAGGCTATGGCTACACCTTC
J gene: TRBJ1-2
D gene: TRBD1
clone size: .
V gene: TRBV7-9

CDR3 protein: CATSRPPWAGYTF
CDR3 DNA: TGTGCCACCAGCAGACCTCCGTGGGCTGGCTACACCTTC
J gene: TRBJ1-2
D gene: .
clone size: .
V gene: TRBV15

CDR3 protein: CASSIYPGVDNEQFF
CDR3 DNA: TGTGCCAGCAGCATCTACCCAGGGGTCGACAATGAGCAGTTCTTC
J gene: TRBJ2-1
D gene: .
clone size: .
V gene: TRBV7-2

CDR3 protein: CSVYIATNEKLFF
CDR3 DNA: TGCAGCGTTTACATAGCAACTAATGAAAAACTGTTTTTT
J gene: TRBJ1-4
D gene: .
clone size: once
V gene: TRBV29-1